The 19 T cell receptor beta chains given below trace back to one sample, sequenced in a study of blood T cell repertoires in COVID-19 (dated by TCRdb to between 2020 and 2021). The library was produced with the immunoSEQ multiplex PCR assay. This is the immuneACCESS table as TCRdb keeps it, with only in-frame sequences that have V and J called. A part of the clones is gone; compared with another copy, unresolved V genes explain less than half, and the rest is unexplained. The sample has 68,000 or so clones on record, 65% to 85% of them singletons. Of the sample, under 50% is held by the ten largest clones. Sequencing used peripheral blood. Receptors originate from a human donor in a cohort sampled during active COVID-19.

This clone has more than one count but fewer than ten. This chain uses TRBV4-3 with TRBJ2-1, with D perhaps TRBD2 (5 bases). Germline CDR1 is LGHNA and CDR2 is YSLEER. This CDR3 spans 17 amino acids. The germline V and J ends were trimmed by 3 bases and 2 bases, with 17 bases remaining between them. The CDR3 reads CASSHRLGPGTYNEQFF. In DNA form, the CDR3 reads TGCGCCAGCAGCCATAGACTCGGCCCGGGGACCTACAATGAGCAGTTCTTC.

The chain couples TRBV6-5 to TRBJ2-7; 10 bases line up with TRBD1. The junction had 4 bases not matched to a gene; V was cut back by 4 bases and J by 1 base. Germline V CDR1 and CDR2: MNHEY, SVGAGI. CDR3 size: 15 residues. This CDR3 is CASSSRTGGSYEQYF. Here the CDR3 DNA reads TGTGCCAGCAGTTCGAGGACAGGGGGTTCCTACGAGCAGTACTTC.

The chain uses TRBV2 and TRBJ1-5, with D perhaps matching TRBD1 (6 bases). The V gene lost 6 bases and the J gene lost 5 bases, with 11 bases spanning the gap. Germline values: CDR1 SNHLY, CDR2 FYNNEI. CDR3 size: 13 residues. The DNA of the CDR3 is TGTGCCAGCAGCGATAGGGGGTATCAGCCCCAGCATTTT. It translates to CASSDRGYQPQHF.

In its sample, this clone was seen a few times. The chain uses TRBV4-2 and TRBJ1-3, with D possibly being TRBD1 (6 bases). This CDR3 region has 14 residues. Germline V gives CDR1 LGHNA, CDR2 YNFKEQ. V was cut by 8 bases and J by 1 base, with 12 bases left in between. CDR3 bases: TGTGCCAGCGGTCAACAGGGATCTGGAAACACCATATATTTT. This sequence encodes CASGQQGSGNTIYF.

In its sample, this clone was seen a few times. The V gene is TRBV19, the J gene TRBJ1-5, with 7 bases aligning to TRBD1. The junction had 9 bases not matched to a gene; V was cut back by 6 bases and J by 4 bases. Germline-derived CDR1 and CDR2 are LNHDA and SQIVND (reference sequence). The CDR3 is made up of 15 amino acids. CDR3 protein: CASSLGQLTNQPQHF. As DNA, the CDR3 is TGTGCCAGTAGCCTGGGACAGCTTACTAATCAGCCCCAGCATTTT. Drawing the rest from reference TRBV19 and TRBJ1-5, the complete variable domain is DGGITQSPKYLFRKEGQNVTLSCEQNLNHDAMYWYRQDPGQGLRLIYYSQIVNDFQKGDIAEGYSVSREKKESFPLTVTSAQKNPTAFYLCASSLGQLTNQPQHFGDGTRLSIL.

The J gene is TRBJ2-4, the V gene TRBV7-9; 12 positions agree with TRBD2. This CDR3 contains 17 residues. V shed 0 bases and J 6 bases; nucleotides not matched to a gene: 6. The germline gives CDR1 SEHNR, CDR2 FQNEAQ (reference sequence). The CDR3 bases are TGTGCCAGCAGCTTAGCGGCTAGCGGGGGGGAAGGAAACATTCAGTACTTC. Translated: CASSLAASGGEGNIQYF.

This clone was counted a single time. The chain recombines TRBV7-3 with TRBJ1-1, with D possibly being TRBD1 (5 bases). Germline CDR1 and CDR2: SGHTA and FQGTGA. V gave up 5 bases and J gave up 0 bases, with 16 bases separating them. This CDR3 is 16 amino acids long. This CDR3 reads CASSPTGGTMNTEAFF. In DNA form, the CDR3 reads TGTGCCAGCAGCCCAACGGGGGGGACCATGAACACTGAAGCTTTCTTT.

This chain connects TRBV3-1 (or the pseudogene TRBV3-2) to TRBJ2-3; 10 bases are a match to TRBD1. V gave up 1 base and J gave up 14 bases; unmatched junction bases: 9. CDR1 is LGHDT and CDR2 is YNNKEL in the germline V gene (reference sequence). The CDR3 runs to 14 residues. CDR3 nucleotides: TGTGCCAGCAGCCAAGTTCAGGGACAGGGGCGTCTGTATTTT. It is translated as CASSQVQGQGRLYF.

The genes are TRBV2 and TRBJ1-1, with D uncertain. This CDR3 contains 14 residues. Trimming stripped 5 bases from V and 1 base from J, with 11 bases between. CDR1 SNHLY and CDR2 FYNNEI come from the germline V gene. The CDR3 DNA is TGTGCCAGCAGTCCCCGTAGCAGGAACACTGAAGCTTTCTTT. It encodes CASSPRSRNTEAFF.

This chain's CDR3 is CASSTQGPSAGADTQYF. The DNA for the CDR3 is TGTGCCAGCAGTACCCAAGGTCCCAGCGCCGGGGCAGATACGCAGTATTTT. The chain has TRBV27 and TRBJ2-3; D may be TRBD2 (5 bases). Trimming removed 5 bases from V and 4 bases from J, with 22 bases in between. The length of the CDR3 is 17 residues. CDR1 and CDR2 (germline): MNHEY, SMNVEV (reference sequence).

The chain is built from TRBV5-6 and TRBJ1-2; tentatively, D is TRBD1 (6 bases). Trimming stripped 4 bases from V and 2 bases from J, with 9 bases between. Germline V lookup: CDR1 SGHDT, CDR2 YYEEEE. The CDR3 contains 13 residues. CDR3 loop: CASSPTGNYGYTF. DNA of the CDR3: TGTGCCAGCAGCCCTACAGGGAACTATGGCTACACCTTC.

This CDR3 reads CASSSGTGGNEQFF. The CDR3 bases are TGTGCCAGCAGCTCCGGGACAGGGGGCAATGAGCAGTTCTTC. The V and J genes are TRBV7-7 and TRBJ2-1; the match to TRBD1 covers 11 bases. Germline lookup yields CDR1 SSHAT and CDR2 FNYEAQ (reference sequence). CDR3 size: 14 residues. V lost 4 bases, J lost 6 bases, and 2 bases stayed unmatched.

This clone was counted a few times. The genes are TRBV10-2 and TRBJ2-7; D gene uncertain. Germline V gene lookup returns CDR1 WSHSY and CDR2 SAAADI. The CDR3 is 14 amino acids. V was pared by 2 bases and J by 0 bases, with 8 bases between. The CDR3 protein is CASSEGWSSYEQYF. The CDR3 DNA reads TGCGCCAGCAGTGAGGGGTGGAGCTCCTACGAGCAGTACTTC.

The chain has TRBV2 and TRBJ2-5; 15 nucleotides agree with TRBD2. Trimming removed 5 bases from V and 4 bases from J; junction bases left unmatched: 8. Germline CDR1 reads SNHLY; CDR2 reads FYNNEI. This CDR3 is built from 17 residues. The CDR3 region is CASSLGLAGGSRETQYF. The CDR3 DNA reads TGTGCCAGCAGTCTGGGACTAGCGGGGGGTTCGAGAGAGACCCAGTACTTC.

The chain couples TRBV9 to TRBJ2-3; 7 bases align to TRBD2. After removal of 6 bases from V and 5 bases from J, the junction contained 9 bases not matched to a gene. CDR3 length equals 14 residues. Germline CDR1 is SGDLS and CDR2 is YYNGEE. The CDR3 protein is CASNSGGEGDTQYF. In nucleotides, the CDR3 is TGTGCCAGCAACTCTGGGGGGGAGGGAGATACGCAGTATTTT.

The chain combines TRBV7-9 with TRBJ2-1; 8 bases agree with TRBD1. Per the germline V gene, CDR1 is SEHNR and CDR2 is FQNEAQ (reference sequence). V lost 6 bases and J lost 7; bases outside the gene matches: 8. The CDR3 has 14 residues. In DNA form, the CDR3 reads TGTGCCAGCAGACGTGGACAGGGATCAAATGAGCAGTTCTTC. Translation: CASRRGQGSNEQFF.

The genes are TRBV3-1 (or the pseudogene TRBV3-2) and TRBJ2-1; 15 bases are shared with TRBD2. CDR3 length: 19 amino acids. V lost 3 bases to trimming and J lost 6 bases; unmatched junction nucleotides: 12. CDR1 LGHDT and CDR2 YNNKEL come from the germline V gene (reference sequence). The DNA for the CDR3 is TGTGCCAGCAGCCACAGAGCCGGACTAGCGGGGGGGCTCATCAATGAGCAGTTCTTC. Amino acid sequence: CASSHRAGLAGGLINEQFF.

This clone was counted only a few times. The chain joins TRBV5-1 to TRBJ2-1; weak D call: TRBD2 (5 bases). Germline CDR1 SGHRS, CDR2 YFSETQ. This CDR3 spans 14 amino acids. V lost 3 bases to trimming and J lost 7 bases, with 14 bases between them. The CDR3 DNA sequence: TGCGCCAGCAGCTATGACGGTCCGGGGAATGAGCAGTTCTTC. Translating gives CASSYDGPGNEQFF.

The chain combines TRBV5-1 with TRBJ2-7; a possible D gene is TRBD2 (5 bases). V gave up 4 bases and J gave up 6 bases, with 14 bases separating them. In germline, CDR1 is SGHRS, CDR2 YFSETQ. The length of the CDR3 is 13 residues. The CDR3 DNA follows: TGCGCCAGCAGCAATAAAGAGGGATCCGAGCAGTACTTC. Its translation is CASSNKEGSEQYF.